The present T cell receptor beta chain was sequenced within a study of metastatic and nonmetastatic thyroid tumors. Study-wide context: Thyroid patients, malignant and benign, had repertoires compared across blood and tumor or nodule tissue. Findings and limits, study-wide: In blood and tumor, TCR beta diversity was reportedly significantly higher in malignant thyroid tumors than in benign nodules.

V lost 6 bases, J lost 6 bases, and 9 bases lay in between. In germline, CDR1 is DFQATT, CDR2 SNEGSKA (reference sequence). CDR3 length: 10 residues. As to this clone: Antigen specificity is unknown.

Not a single patient had been given any form of treatment at any point before undergoing thyroid surgery. Via MiXCR, TCRdb re-called the PCR reads. The repertoire consists of approximately 16,000 clones, with approximately 30% occurring once and the leading ten covering roughly a tenth. The specimen sequenced was blood. V is TRBV20-1 and J is TRBJ2-7; no definite D call. The receptor was isolated from a female donor with papillary thyroid cancer or a benign thyroid nodule (not recorded which). Some clones in this sample may be carry-over from other donors' samples. DNA for the CDR3: TGCAGTGCCAGGACCCGCGAGCAGTACTTC. Its translation: CSARTREQYF.